The 8 T cell receptor beta chains below were found in one sample sequenced in a study of T cells in localized non-small cell lung cancer. Measured with immunoSEQ multiplex PCR; TCRdb has only the in-frame clones, and not every one. The sample lists 30,000 to 40,000 clones; around four fifths were seen once. The sample here was peripheral blood, taken before any cancer treatment. Receptors originate from a male donor older than 55 with stage II squamous cell lung carcinoma.

The V gene is TRBV5-1, the J gene TRBJ2-2, with 9 bases matching TRBD1. CDR3 length: 15 amino acids. CDR1 is SGHRS, CDR2 YFSETQ, per germline. V trimming: 5 bases; J trimming: 5 bases; junction bases outside the gene matches: 7. CDR3 residues: CASRRQGESTGELFF. CDR3 nucleotide sequence: TGCGCCAGCAGGCGACAGGGGGAATCTACCGGGGAGCTGTTTTTT.

This clone occurred a few times. This chain links TRBV7-9 with TRBJ1-1, with a weak D call TRBD1 (5 bases). Germline CDR1 and CDR2: SEHNR and FQNEAQ (reference sequence). The CDR3 is 18 residues long. Trimming shortened V by 3 bases and J by 0 bases, and 20 bases separated the two germline ends. This chain's CDR3 is CASSFPETSGEMNTEAFF. The CDR3 nucleotides read TGTGCCAGCAGCTTCCCCGAGACGTCGGGGGAGATGAACACTGAAGCTTTCTTT.

The genes are TRBV2 and TRBJ2-1; D is perhaps TRBD1 or TRBD2 (5 bases each). This CDR3 spans 14 amino acids. V lost 2 bases, J lost 8 bases, and 13 bases lay in between. Germline-derived CDR1 and CDR2 are SNHLY and FYNNEI. As DNA, the CDR3 is TGTGCCAGCAGTGAACAGGGACCTAGCCATGAGCAGTTCTTC. This gives the protein CASSEQGPSHEQFF.

This rearrangement joins TRBV5-1 to TRBJ2-2, with 9 bases identical to TRBD1. Germline CDR1 SGHRS, CDR2 YFSETQ. Germline trimming cut 0 bases from V and 7 bases from J; bases unmatched to any gene: 7. This CDR3 comprises 16 residues. CDR3 in amino acids: CASSLGTGASGGELFF. CDR3 DNA sequence: TGCGCCAGCAGCTTGGGGACAGGGGCGTCCGGCGGGGAGCTGTTTTTT.

V gene TRBV4-2 combines with J gene TRBJ2-4; 8 bases agree with TRBD1. Trimming took 0 bases from V and 6 from J; bases not matched to a gene: 16. Germline V CDR1 and CDR2: LGHNA, YNFKEQ. The CDR3 is made up of 19 amino acids. CDR3 nucleotides: TGTGCCAGCAGCCAAGACCTGACAGGGGAGGCCTCCCCGCGAAACATTCAGTACTTC. Amino acids: CASSQDLTGEASPRNIQYF.

In this sample, this clone turned up a few times. The chain links TRBV7-9 to TRBJ2-3, with 11 bases that match TRBD2. Unmatched junction bases numbered 3, after V lost 6 bases and J lost 1 base. The CDR3 loop spans 15 amino acids. Germline lookup yields CDR1 SEHNR and CDR2 FQNEAQ (reference sequence). The CDR3 DNA is TGTGCCAGCAGTTCGGGACTAGCGGGCACAGATACGCAGTATTTT. This codes for CASSSGLAGTDTQYF.

This clone was recorded only once. The rearrangement uses TRBV15 and TRBJ1-1; 8 nucleotides align to TRBD1. Germline V CDR1 and CDR2: LNHNV, YYDKDF (reference sequence). The V segment lost 0 bases and the J segment 6 bases; nucleotides outside the gene matches: 6. The CDR3 runs to 15 residues. This CDR3 is CATSRDNQGASEAFF. The DNA of the CDR3 is TGTGCCACCAGCAGAGATAATCAGGGGGCCTCTGAAGCTTTCTTT.

The chain links TRBV5-8 to TRBJ2-1; 7 nucleotides agree with TRBD2. Germline V gene sequence: CDR1 SGHTS, CDR2 YDEGEE. The V segment lost 4 bases and the J segment 8 bases; nucleotides outside the gene matches: 18. This CDR3 has 17 residues. CDR3 amino acids: CASSTRGLPRIMDEQFF. For the CDR3, the DNA is TGTGCCAGCAGCACGCGGGGACTACCTAGGATTATGGATGAGCAGTTCTTC.